This entry describes one TCR beta chain. This clonotype was seen a few times. Its antigen has not been determined. Per-nucleotide qualities are absent, and no much larger clonotype sits a single base away. Germline trimming: 8 bases from V, 6 bases from J; junction bases outside gene matches: 15. According to the germline V gene, CDR1 reads SQVTM and CDR2 reads ANQGSEA. The CDR3 holds 15 amino acids from the cysteine to the phenylalanine. The DNA shown is the 45-base CDR3, in frame from base 1. The method behind the library was 5' RACE. For sequencing, an Illumina HiSeq 2500 was employed. A second PCR of about 6 to 11 cycles was performed with a sample-barcoded 5' primer and a J-beta primer mix. A unique molecular identifier was introduced onto each TCR beta cDNA molecule by a template-switch 5' adaptor carrying 12 random nucleotides. At least 2.5 million CDR3-containing paired-end reads were obtained from each sample. The Mint cDNA synthesis kit, primed by a TRBC-specific oligonucleotide, was used to synthesize first-strand cDNA from all RNA. Following uracil-DNA glycosylase treatment, a first 18-cycle PCR with universal primers M1SS and BC2_uni_R was performed on all cDNA. From the authors' description of their analysis: For normalization, 1 million high-quality reads were randomly selected from each sample, with every read carrying a distinct molecular identifier. Reads sharing molecular identifiers were discarded rather than binned into consensus sequences. MiTCR, with a Q25 quality threshold and the strictest error-elimination algorithm, was used for CDR3 identification, clonotype clustering and error correction. A nonparametric unseen species model using Euler transformation provided a lower-bound estimate of total TCR beta diversity. TCRdb ran its own pipeline on the public reads, namely fastp trimming at Q25 and MiXCR clone calling, and kept in-frame beta chains. Rows with one shared CDR3 protein collapse into an entry with the most common genes and DNA. Clone size and V and J calls follow TCRdb, not the original study. Counted in this sample were approximately 350,000 distinct CDR3 sequences; 45% to 60% of them appeared once. Clones ranked in the top ten supply over 40% of the sample.

The roughly 39 donors, aged roughly 6 to 95 years, were systemically healthy Caucasian individuals from Russia. Each donor gave about 9.7 milliliters of peripheral blood, drawn into EDTA-treated Vacutainer tubes. Ficoll-Paque density-gradient centrifugation was used to isolate PBMCs, with at least 6 million per sample. Trizol reagent was used to extract total RNA from PBMCs, with at least 6 micrograms per sample. The percentages of naive CD45RAhigh/CD27high T cells were determined by flow cytometry on a PBMC aliquot from every donor. These data are taken from a study of blood T cells in healthy people across ages (dated by TCRdb to between 2014 and 2016). Some background on the complete study: Template switching captured roughly one uniquely barcoded TCR beta cDNA molecule per two T cells in model experiments. To track age-related changes in TCR beta repertoire diversity, the study relied on deep sequencing normalized with unique cDNA molecular identifiers. The donors were split into four age groups: young (average 16 years), middle-aged (about 40), aged (roughly 68) and long-lived (approximately 80). To avoid experimental bias, donors of different ages were spread randomly across the sequencing lanes. Using the same blood draw, the study looked at two additional independent replicas of 1 million unique cDNA reads for two donors, one aged 18 to 30 and the other aged 80 or older. The investigation overall reported the following: Compared with the aged group, the long-lived group had more naive CD4+ T cells, fewer expanded clones and increased TCR diversity, a pattern suggesting age selection. Estimates of total diversity based on one million sequenced T cells were regarded as lower bounds and as underestimates. Observed TCR beta diversity per million T cells fell roughly linearly with age, and a significant reduction was already apparent by age around 36. Donor CMV infection status was unknown, potentially confounding age-related changes in expanded clonotypes. There was a strong correlation between observed TCR beta diversity and the percentage of naive T cells measured by flow cytometry. Bulk unsorted PBMC profiling prevented conclusive comparison of naive and antigen-experienced compartments.

This TCR derives from a man between 60 and 75 years old in good health. The sample taken for sequencing was blood. Recombination joined TRBV29-1 with TRBJ2-3; the central 9 bases match TRBD1. The CDR3 protein is CSTLPGQGRADTQYF. The nucleotide sequence is given as TGCAGCACCCTACCGGGACAGGGCCGTGCGGATACGCAGTATTTT.